This record concerns one T cell receptor beta chain sequence. Its target is not known. Germline V gene sequence: CDR1 MNHEY, CDR2 SVGEGT. Germline trimming cut 2 bases from V and 2 bases from J; bases unmatched to any gene: 5. The length of the CDR3 is 16 residues. Libraries were prepared by immunoSEQ multiplex PCR; TCRdb keeps only in-frame clonotypes and omits some of them. The repertoire includes approximately 120,000 clones, around 90% of them detected once, and roughly 13% sits in the top ten. The sample belongs to a study of T cell responses to AZD1222 COVID-19 vaccine. Findings and limits, study-wide: It should be noted that donors were predominantly white British and more often female, and clonal diversity was possibly underestimated.

The TCR was taken from an adult in good health. The chain recombines TRBV6-2 or TRBV6-3 with TRBJ2-2, with 7 positions matching TRBD2. This specimen consisted of peripheral blood, obtained on day 0 of MenACWY control vaccination. CDR3 nucleotides: TGTGCCAGCAGTTACACCATAGCGGGTAACACCGGGGAGCTGTTTTTT. Its protein is CASSYTIAGNTGELFF.